The 16 T cell receptor beta chains below were found in one sample sequenced in a study of PD-1 blockade in classical Hodgkin lymphoma. Time point of the sample: cycle 4 day 1 (C4D1), after around six weeks of nivolumab. In every patient, relapse followed autologous stem cell transplantation, while exposure to brentuximab vedotin differed. After PBMCs were thawed, their CD8+ T cells were isolated by magnetic negative selection. The data were produced by immunoSEQ multiplex PCR, yet TCRdb's version contains in-frame clones alone and is incomplete. Of more than 12,000 clones in the sample, roughly 89% were seen once. This specimen was CD8+ T cells from blood, taken before the fourth cycle of nivolumab. These receptors all come from a human donor with classical Hodgkin lymphoma.

V usage is TRBV30 and J usage is TRBJ1-5, with a weak D call TRBD1 (5 bases). Trimming stripped 0 bases from V and 6 bases from J, with 9 bases between. This CDR3 spans 13 amino acids. Looked up from germline, CDR1 is GTSNPN and CDR2 is SVGIG (reference sequence). CDR3 sequence reads: CAWSVGAGQPQHF. CDR3 coding DNA: TGTGCCTGGAGTGTCGGGGCTGGTCAGCCCCAGCATTTT.

V gene TRBV7-8 combines with J gene TRBJ2-7; no definite D call. The CDR3 is made up of 15 amino acids. From germline, CDR1 is SGHVS and CDR2 FQNEAQ. V lost 5 bases and J lost 0, with 14 bases in between. The CDR3 sequence is CASSPRAAPSYEQYF. CDR3 in DNA: TGTGCCAGCAGCCCCCGGGCAGCCCCCTCCTACGAGCAGTACTTC.

This clone was recorded once. The V and J genes are TRBV9 and TRBJ2-1; TRBD2 agrees at 8 bases. CDR3 length: 11 residues. Germline V lookup: CDR1 SGDLS, CDR2 YYNGEE. The V segment lost 7 bases and the J segment 15 bases; nucleotides outside the gene matches: 9. The CDR3 DNA reads as TGTGCCAGCGGGACCGGGACTAGTCTGTTCTTC. Protein: CASGTGTSLFF.

This clone appeared a few times. The junction departs from germline at one end; a sequencing error may be responsible. This chain links TRBV15 with TRBJ1-2, with D hard to call. CDR3 size: 14 residues. The germline gives CDR1 LNHNV, CDR2 YYDKDF (reference sequence). CDR3 DNA: TGTGCCACCAGCAGCCTAAGAATGCTGGGAATCGACCGTTTC. This encodes CATSSLRMLGIDRF.

The chain carries TRBV5-1 and TRBJ2-5; no clear D. Trimming took off 2 bases at V and 5 bases at J, with 16 bases between the two ends. The CDR3 consists of 15 residues. Germline lookup yields CDR1 SGHRS and CDR2 YFSETQ. CDR3 residues: CASSFGDGVAETQYF. In DNA form, the CDR3 reads TGCGCCAGCAGCTTTGGCGATGGGGTTGCTGAGACCCAGTACTTC.

The genes are TRBV7-6 and TRBJ2-5; D might be TRBD2 (5 bases). Germline lookup yields CDR1 SGHVS and CDR2 FNYEAQ. Between the trimmed V and J ends, which lost 1 base and 2 bases, there was a span of 8 bases. This CDR3 spans 14 amino acids. The CDR3 region is CASSLGGEQETQYF. The CDR3 DNA is TGTGCCAGCAGCTTAGGTGGGGAGCAAGAGACCCAGTACTTC.

The chain combines TRBV6-6 with TRBJ1-4; D not certain. From germline, CDR1 is MNHNY and CDR2 SVGAGI (reference sequence). The V gene lost 6 bases and the J gene lost 5 bases, with 13 bases spanning the gap. This CDR3 has 14 residues. The CDR3 reads CASSPGNENEKLFF. CDR3 DNA: TGTGCCAGCAGCCCAGGAAACGAGAATGAAAAACTGTTTTTT.

The V call is TRBV5-1, the J call TRBJ1-2, with D unresolved. V lost 0 bases to trimming and J lost 5 bases, with 11 bases between them. Per the germline V gene, CDR1 is SGHRS and CDR2 is YFSETQ. The length of the CDR3 is 14 residues. This CDR3 is CASSLVGYPYGYTF. The DNA of the CDR3 is TGCGCCAGCAGCTTGGTTGGGTACCCTTATGGCTACACCTTC.

This chain connects TRBV7-9 to TRBJ1-3; D remains unclear. Trimming removed 4 bases at V and 0 bases at J, with 7 bases between. This CDR3 has 14 residues. In germline, CDR1 is SEHNR, CDR2 FQNEAQ (reference sequence). CDR3 region: CASSWTDSGNTIYF. The DNA for the CDR3 is TGTGCCAGCAGCTGGACTGACTCTGGAAACACCATATATTTT.

This clone was detected once. The chain links TRBV28 to TRBJ2-1; D possibly matches TRBD1 or TRBD2 (5 bases each). The CDR3 has 13 residues. V was trimmed by 7 bases and J by 5 bases, leaving 12 bases between them. CDR1 and CDR2 (germline): MDHEN, SYDVKM. The CDR3 reads CASTRDGHNEQFF. The CDR3, as DNA: TGTGCCAGCACGAGGGACGGCCACAATGAGCAGTTCTTC.

The gene calls are TRBV9 and TRBJ2-1, with unresolved D. Trimming cost V 0 bases and J 7 bases, with 5 bases left between them. Germline V gene sequence: CDR1 SGDLS, CDR2 YYNGEE. This CDR3 is built from 12 residues. The CDR3 loop reads CASSVEANEQFF. The CDR3 DNA follows: TGTGCCAGCAGCGTAGAAGCGAATGAGCAGTTCTTC.

The chain has TRBV21-1 and TRBJ2-7; TRBD1, as called in the table, went unchecked against the DNA. TRBV21-1 is a known pseudogene. The CDR3 covers 14 residues. CDR3 loop: CASTNLQGYYEQYF. The CDR3 nucleotides are TGTGCCAGCACAAACCTACAGGGGTACTACGAGCAGTACTTC.

The chain uses TRBV10-3 and TRBJ2-5; D possibly uses TRBD1 or TRBD2 (5 bases each). This CDR3 comprises 14 residues. Trimming left V 2 bases short and J 5 bases short, with 12 bases between. The germline gives CDR1 ENHRY, CDR2 SYGVKD. The CDR3 spells CAISEVGGEETQYF. CDR3 DNA sequence: TGTGCCATCAGTGAGGTTGGGGGAGAGGAGACCCAGTACTTC.

The V call is TRBV5-1, the J call TRBJ2-1, with no clear D. Trimming removed 0 bases from V and 3 bases from J, with 16 bases in between. This CDR3 contains 17 residues. The V gene's germline CDR1 is SGHRS and CDR2 YFSETQ. The CDR3 DNA follows: TGCGCCAGCAGCTTGGTTACGTCTGACCTAATCTACAATGAGCAGTTCTTC. Its protein is CASSLVTSDLIYNEQFF.

The chain combines TRBV15 with TRBJ2-3; D is ambiguous. The ends were cut back, 0 bases at V and 0 bases at J, with 13 bases in the middle. This CDR3 has 17 residues. In germline, CDR1 is LNHNV, CDR2 YYDKDF (reference sequence). This CDR3 is CATSRDPPASSTDTQYF. CDR3 DNA sequence: TGTGCCACCAGCAGAGATCCGCCTGCCTCTAGCACAGATACGCAGTATTTT.

The rearrangement links TRBV28 to TRBJ2-3, with D maybe TRBD2 (5 bases). The CDR3 has 15 residues. CDR1 and CDR2 from the germline V gene are MDHEN and SYDVKM. Trimming pared 5 bases from V and 2 bases from J, leaving 14 bases between. The DNA for the CDR3 is TGTGCCAGCAGTCCCCTCGCGGGTAACACAGATACGCAGTATTTT. Encoded protein: CASSPLAGNTDTQYF. The full variable domain, its missing parts supplied by reference TRBV28 and TRBJ2-3, is DVKVTQSSRYLVKRTGEKVFLECVQDMDHENMFWYRQDPGLGLRLIYFSYDVKMKEKGDIPEGYSVSREKKERFSLILESASTNQTSMYLCASSPLAGNTDTQYFGPGTRLTVL.